Listed here are 25 T cell receptor beta chains from one sample, sequenced in a study of blood T cells in healthy people across ages. A sample-barcoded 5' primer and a J-beta primer mix were used in a second PCR of about 7 to 12 cycles. TCRdb called the 5' RACE reads again in MiXCR, with one record for every CDR3 protein. This sample has some 800,000 distinct CDR3 sequences, with 20% to 30% found just once. These records were also assigned to another study, of T cells of mothers and their children.

The sample taken for sequencing was blood. Receptor source: a boy between 10 and 17 years old in good health.

This chain joins TRBV9 and TRBJ2-1; 11 bases fit TRBD2. The DNA matches TRBJ2-5 better at its end, which makes the J call doubtful. This CDR3 spans 14 amino acids. CDR1 is SGDLS, CDR2 YYNGEE, per germline. The CDR3: CASSDRTSGETQYF. DNA for the CDR3: TGTGCCAGCAGCGACCGGACTAGCGGGGAGACCCAGTACTTC.

The gene calls are TRBV6-5 and TRBJ2-5, with TRBD1 matching over 7 bases. With V trimmed by 4 bases and J by 5 bases, 7 bases remained unmatched. CDR3 length equals 14 residues. From germline, CDR1 is MNHEY and CDR2 SVGAGI. The CDR3: CASSSLTGRETQYF. CDR3 bases: TGTGCCAGCAGTTCCTTGACAGGGCGGGAGACCCAGTACTTC.

The chain joins TRBV5-1 to TRBJ2-4, with 8 nucleotides matching TRBD1. The germline CDR1 and CDR2 sequences are SGHRS and YFSETQ. The CDR3 runs 15 residues. Trimming took 2 bases from V and 8 from J; bases not matched to a gene: 9. This chain's CDR3 is CASSFNPGQEDIQYF. The CDR3 bases are TGCGCCAGCAGCTTTAATCCGGGACAGGAGGACATTCAGTACTTC.

The CDR3 bases are TGTGCCAGCACAAATACGGGCCGGGTGAACACTGAAGCTTTCTTT. The encoded protein is CASTNTGRVNTEAFF. The J gene is TRBJ1-1, the V gene TRBV11-2, with D unclear. Germline assignment: CDR1 SGHAT and CDR2 FQNNGV. V was clipped by 7 bases and J by 0 bases, with 15 bases between them. The CDR3 runs to 15 residues.

The chain combines TRBV29-1 with TRBJ2-5; no firm D call. Between the trimmed V and J ends, which lost 3 bases and 2 bases, there was a span of 10 bases. Germline V gene lookup returns CDR1 SQVTM and CDR2 ANQGSEA. There are 13 residues in the CDR3. The CDR3 spells CSVDGVDQETQYF. The DNA for the CDR3 is TGCAGCGTTGATGGGGTGGATCAAGAGACCCAGTACTTC.

This rearrangement joins TRBV7-2 to TRBJ1-5; D is unclear. The ends were cut back, 1 base at V and 4 bases at J, with 8 bases in the middle. The CDR3 has 14 residues. From germline, CDR1 is SGHTA and CDR2 FQGNSA. The CDR3 DNA reads TGTGCCAGCAGCTTAGGCACGATGAATCAGCCCCAGCATTTT. It yields the protein CASSLGTMNQPQHF.

The chain joins TRBV4-3 to TRBJ2-3; tentatively, D is TRBD1 or TRBD2 (5 bases each). Trimming took off 3 bases at V and 6 bases at J, with 13 bases between the two ends. The length of the CDR3 is 14 residues. CDR1 LGHNA and CDR2 YSLEER come from the germline V gene. CDR3 in amino acids: CASSHRDRPDTQYF. The CDR3 nucleotides are TGCGCCAGCAGCCACCGGGACCGACCGGATACGCAGTATTTT.

This clonotype was counted only a few times. The chain links TRBV7-2 to TRBJ2-4; possibly TRBD1 for D (5 bases). Germline-derived CDR1 and CDR2 are SGHTA and FQGNSA. V dropped 3 bases and J dropped 4 bases, with 7 bases sitting between them. This CDR3 is built from 13 residues. The CDR3 loop is CASSLTEKNIQYF. For the CDR3, the DNA is TGTGCCAGCAGCTTGACAGAGAAAAACATTCAGTACTTC.

The V call is TRBV10-3, the J call TRBJ2-5, with 10 nucleotides matching TRBD2. Per germline, CDR1 ENHRY and CDR2 SYGVKD. The CDR3 is 11 residues long. The trim removed 10 bases at V and 11 bases at J, leaving 7 bases unmatched. CDR3 nucleotide sequence: TGTGCCACCACTACTAGCGGGGAGCAGTACTTC. As protein: CATTTSGEQYF.

The chain combines TRBV28 with TRBJ2-7; TRBD2 aligns across 10 bases. V shed 4 bases, J shed 0 bases, and the junction held 3 bases outside the gene matches. Germline V CDR1 and CDR2: MDHEN, SYDVKM. The CDR3 totals 15 residues. The CDR3 protein is CASSSPSGSSYEQYF. In DNA, the CDR3 is TGTGCCAGCAGTTCCCCTAGCGGGAGCTCCTACGAGCAGTACTTC. The whole variable domain, filled in from reference TRBV28 and TRBJ2-7, reads DVKVTQSSRYLVKRTGEKVFLECVQDMDHENMFWYRQDPGLGLRLIYFSYDVKMKEKGDIPEGYSVSREKKERFSLILESASTNQTSMYLCASSSPSGSSYEQYFGPGTRLTVT.

V is TRBV29-1 and J is TRBJ1-2; D is unresolved. The germline gives CDR1 SQVTM, CDR2 ANQGSEA. CDR3 length: 12 residues. The V gene lost 4 bases and the J gene lost 3 bases, with 9 bases spanning the gap. The CDR3 DNA reads TGCAGCGTTGTCTTGGATTACTATGGCTACACCTTC. It encodes CSVVLDYYGYTF.

This chain uses TRBV19 with TRBJ2-1; the match to TRBD1 covers 7 bases. CDR1 and CDR2 (germline): LNHDA, SQIVND (reference sequence). This CDR3 is 13 amino acids long. V was clipped by 4 bases and J by 12 bases; unmatched bases: 9. The CDR3 nucleotides are TGTGCCAGTAGTACCCGAGGGGGCGGAGGGCAGTTCTTC. Translating it yields CASSTRGGGGQFF.

The gene calls are TRBV29-1 and TRBJ2-7; 7 bases are shared with TRBD1. The CDR3 spans 12 residues. Germline-derived CDR1 and CDR2 are SQVTM and ANQGSEA. Losses at the gene ends were 5 bases for V and 2 bases for J; bases not matched to a gene: 3. The CDR3 loop is CSVRGQAYEQYF. CDR3 nucleotides: TGCAGCGTTAGGGGGCAGGCCTACGAGCAGTACTTC.

This clonotype was counted between two and nine times. The V and J genes are TRBV24-1 and TRBJ2-2; tentatively, D is TRBD1 (5 bases). Trimming removed 1 base from V and 3 bases from J, with 8 bases in between. The CDR3 consists of 15 residues. Germline V CDR1 and CDR2: KGHDR, SFDVKD. The CDR3 protein is CATSDFRQHTGELFF. The CDR3 coding sequence is TGTGCCACCAGTGATTTTCGACAGCACACCGGGGAGCTGTTTTTT.

In this sample, this clonotype turned up a few times. This rearrangement joins TRBV18 to TRBJ2-5; 10 nucleotides align to TRBD2. The DNA end favors TRBJ2-1, so the J call may be wrong. This CDR3 contains 17 residues. CDR1 and CDR2 (germline): KGHSH, LQKENI. In DNA form, the CDR3 reads TGTGCCAGCTCACCAAGGGGTCTAGCGGGGGCCGACAATGAGCAGTTCTTC. Translated: CASSPRGLAGADNEQFF.

The chain employs TRBV5-5 and TRBJ1-1, with a possible D match to TRBD1 (5 bases). The ends were cut back, 0 bases at V and 5 bases at J, with 14 bases in the middle. The CDR3 covers 15 residues. Germline V lookup: CDR1 SGHKS, CDR2 YYEKEE (reference sequence). The CDR3 here is CASSLGGGRGTEAFF. DNA of the CDR3: TGTGCCAGCAGCTTGGGCGGGGGGAGAGGGACTGAAGCTTTCTTT.

J is TRBJ2-5 and V is TRBV28; D perhaps matches TRBD2 (6 bases). Judging by the DNA end, TRBJ2-7 fits better; the J call may be wrong. The CDR3 extends over 18 amino acids. CDR1 is MDHEN and CDR2 is SYDVKM in the germline V gene. This CDR3 is CASSLFLGGGKGSYEQYF. The CDR3 nucleotides are TGTGCCAGCAGTTTGTTCTTGGGTGGAGGGAAGGGGTCCTACGAGCAGTACTTC.

This clonotype was observed a handful of times. The chain couples TRBV4-3 to TRBJ2-1; maybe TRBD2 (6 bases). Trimming removed 0 bases at V and 0 bases at J, with 15 bases between. Germline lookup yields CDR1 LGHNA and CDR2 YSLEER. The CDR3 is made up of 18 amino acids. CDR3 DNA: TGCGCCAGCAGCCAAGATCAGCTAGCGACGAGCTCCTACAATGAGCAGTTCTTC. Translation gives CASSQDQLATSSYNEQFF.

The rearrangement joins TRBV18 to TRBJ2-4, with TRBD1 matching over 10 bases. Germline-derived CDR1 and CDR2 are KGHSH and LQKENI. V shed 8 bases, J shed 16 bases, and the junction held 20 bases outside the gene matches. The CDR3 contains 15 residues. The CDR3 reads CASKQSPSSGQGCYF. Written as DNA, the CDR3 is TGTGCCAGCAAACAAAGCCCCTCCTCGGGACAGGGGTGTTACTTC.

The chain links TRBV6-5 to TRBJ2-3; 9 nucleotides line up with TRBD2. CDR1 is MNHEY and CDR2 is SVGAGI in the germline V gene. This CDR3 comprises 17 residues. Losses at the gene ends were 2 bases for V and 0 bases for J; bases not matched to a gene: 6. The CDR3 protein is CASSYMGGRASTDTQYF. DNA of the CDR3: TGTGCCAGCAGTTACATGGGCGGGAGGGCCAGCACAGATACGCAGTATTTT.

This clonotype has more than one count but fewer than ten. The V call is TRBV4-3, the J call TRBJ2-1, with a possible D match to TRBD2 (6 bases). V was cut by 0 bases and J by 3 bases, with 12 bases left in between. CDR1 and CDR2 from the germline V gene are LGHNA and YSLEER. This CDR3 is 16 amino acids long. The CDR3 protein is CASSQEWGEDYNEQFF. The CDR3 nucleotides are TGCGCCAGCAGCCAAGAATGGGGGGAGGACTACAATGAGCAGTTCTTC.

The chain is built from TRBV4-1 and TRBJ1-1; possible D gene TRBD1, 6 bases. The CDR3 covers 15 residues. Deletions cut 1 base from V and 3 bases from J, with 12 bases between. Per germline, CDR1 MGHRA and CDR2 YSYEKL. CDR3 sequence (DNA): TGCGCCAGCAGCCAAGGAGAGGGGGGTGACACTGAAGCTTTCTTT. Protein sequence: CASSQGEGGDTEAFF.

The chain uses TRBV29-1 and TRBJ1-4, with TRBD1 as a possible D gene (5 bases). This CDR3 is 12 amino acids long. With 7 bases removed from V and 4 bases from J, the gap between germline ends came to 10 bases. Germline V gene sequence: CDR1 SQVTM, CDR2 ANQGSEA. CDR3 loop: CSGGDLNEKLFF. In DNA form, the CDR3 reads TGCAGCGGAGGGGACCTTAATGAAAAACTGTTTTTT.

The CDR3 DNA is TGTGCCAGTAGGACTAGCGATGAGCAGTTCTTC. This sequence encodes CASRTSDEQFF. The chain recombines TRBV19 with TRBJ2-5; 8 positions agree with TRBD2. The J call may be wrong; the DNA end is better matched by TRBJ2-1. The germline gives CDR1 LNHDA, CDR2 SQIVND (reference sequence). This CDR3 spans 11 amino acids.

This sequence joins TRBV7-9 and TRBJ2-1; D is possibly TRBD1 (6 bases). Germline lookup yields CDR1 SEHNR and CDR2 FQNEAQ (reference sequence). V gave up 11 bases and J gave up 8 bases, with 13 bases separating them. CDR3 length: 11 residues. CDR3 DNA sequence: TGTGCCGGGAGAGGGGGACATGAGCAGTTCTTC. Amino acids: CAGRGGHEQFF.